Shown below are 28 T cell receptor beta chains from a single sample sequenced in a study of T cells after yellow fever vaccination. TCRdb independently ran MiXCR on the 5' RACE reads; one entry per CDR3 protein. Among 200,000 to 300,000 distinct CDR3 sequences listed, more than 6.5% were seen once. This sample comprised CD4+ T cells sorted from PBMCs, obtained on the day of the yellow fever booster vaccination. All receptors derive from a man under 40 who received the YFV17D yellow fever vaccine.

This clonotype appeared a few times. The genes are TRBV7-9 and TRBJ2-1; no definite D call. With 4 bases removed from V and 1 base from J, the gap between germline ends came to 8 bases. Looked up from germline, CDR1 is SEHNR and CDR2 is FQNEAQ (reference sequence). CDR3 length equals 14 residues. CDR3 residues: CASSSRVSYNEQFF. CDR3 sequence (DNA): TGTGCCAGCAGCTCCCGCGTGTCCTACAATGAGCAGTTCTTC.

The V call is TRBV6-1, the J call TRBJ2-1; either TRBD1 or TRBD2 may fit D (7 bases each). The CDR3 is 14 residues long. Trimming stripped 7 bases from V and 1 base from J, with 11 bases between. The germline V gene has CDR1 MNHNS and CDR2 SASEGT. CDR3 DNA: TGTGCCAGCACCAGGGGGGGATCCTACAATGAGCAGTTCTTC. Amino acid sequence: CASTRGGSYNEQFF.

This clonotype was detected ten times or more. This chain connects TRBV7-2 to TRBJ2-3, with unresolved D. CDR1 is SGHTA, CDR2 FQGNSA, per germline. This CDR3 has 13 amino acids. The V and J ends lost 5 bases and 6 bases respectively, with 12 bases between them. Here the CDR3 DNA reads TGTGCCAGCAGCCCCCAGACTGGGGATACGCAGTATTTT. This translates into CASSPQTGDTQYF.

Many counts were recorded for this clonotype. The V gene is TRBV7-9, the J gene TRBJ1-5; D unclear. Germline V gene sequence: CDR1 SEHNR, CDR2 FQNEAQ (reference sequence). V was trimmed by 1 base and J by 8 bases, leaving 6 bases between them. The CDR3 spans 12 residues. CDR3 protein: CASSLGNKPQHF. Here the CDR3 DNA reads TGTGCCAGCAGCTTAGGAAATAAGCCCCAGCATTTT.

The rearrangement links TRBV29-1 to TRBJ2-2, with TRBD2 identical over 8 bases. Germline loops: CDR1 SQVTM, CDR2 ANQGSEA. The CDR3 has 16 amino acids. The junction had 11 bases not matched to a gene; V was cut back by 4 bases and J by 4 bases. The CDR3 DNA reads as TGCAGCGTTGCGGTTGGCGGGAGGCCTACCACCGGGGAGCTGTTTTTT. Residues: CSVAVGGRPTTGELFF.

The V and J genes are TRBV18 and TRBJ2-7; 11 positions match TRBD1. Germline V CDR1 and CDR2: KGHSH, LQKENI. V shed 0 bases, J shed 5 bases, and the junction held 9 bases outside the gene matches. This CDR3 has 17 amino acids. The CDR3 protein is CASSPPNRGQGGHEQYF. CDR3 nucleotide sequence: TGTGCCAGCTCACCACCGAATCGGGGACAGGGGGGTCACGAGCAGTACTTC.

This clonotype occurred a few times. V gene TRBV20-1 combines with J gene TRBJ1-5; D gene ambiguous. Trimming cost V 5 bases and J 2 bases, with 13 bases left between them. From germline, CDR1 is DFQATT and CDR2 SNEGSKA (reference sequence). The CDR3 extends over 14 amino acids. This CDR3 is CSAQPAAGNQPQHF. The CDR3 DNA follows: TGCAGTGCTCAGCCGGCAGCCGGCAATCAGCCCCAGCATTTT.

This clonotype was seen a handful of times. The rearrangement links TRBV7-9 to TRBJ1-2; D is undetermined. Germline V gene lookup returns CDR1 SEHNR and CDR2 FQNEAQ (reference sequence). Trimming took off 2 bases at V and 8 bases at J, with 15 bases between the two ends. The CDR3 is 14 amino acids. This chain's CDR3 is CASSLYVPGGGYTF. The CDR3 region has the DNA TGTGCCAGCAGCTTATACGTTCCCGGAGGAGGCTACACCTTC.

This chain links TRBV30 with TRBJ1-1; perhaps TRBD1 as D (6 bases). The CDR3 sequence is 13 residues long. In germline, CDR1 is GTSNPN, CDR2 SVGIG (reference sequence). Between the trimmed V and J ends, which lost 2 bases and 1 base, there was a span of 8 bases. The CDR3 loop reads CAWSRGQNTEAFF. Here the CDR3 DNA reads TGTGCCTGGAGTAGGGGACAGAACACTGAAGCTTTCTTT.

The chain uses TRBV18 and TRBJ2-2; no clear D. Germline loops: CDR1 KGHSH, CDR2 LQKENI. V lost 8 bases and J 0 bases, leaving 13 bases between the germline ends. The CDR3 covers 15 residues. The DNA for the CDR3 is TGTGCCAGCGTCTCGACTCCGGCGAACACCGGGGAGCTGTTTTTT. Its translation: CASVSTPANTGELFF. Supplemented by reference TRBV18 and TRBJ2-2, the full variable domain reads NAGVMQNPRHLVRRRGQEARLRCSPMKGHSHVYWYRQLPEEGLKFMVYLQKENIIDESGMPKERFSAEFPKEGPSILRIQQVVRGDSAAYFCASVSTPANTGELFFGEGSRLTVL.

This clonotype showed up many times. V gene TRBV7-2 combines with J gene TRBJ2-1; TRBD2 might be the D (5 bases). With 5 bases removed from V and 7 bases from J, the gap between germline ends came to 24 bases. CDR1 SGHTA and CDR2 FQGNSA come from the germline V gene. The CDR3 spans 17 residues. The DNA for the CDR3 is TGTGCCAGCAGCCCCCGACCTGAGACCTCGTGGGAGAATGAGCAGTTCTTC. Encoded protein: CASSPRPETSWENEQFF.

CDR3: CASSRGTGLDEQYF. Here the CDR3 DNA reads TGTGCCAGCAGCCGGGGGACAGGGTTGGACGAGCAGTACTTC. The chain couples TRBV7-2 to TRBJ2-7; 9 nucleotides agree with TRBD1. Looked up from germline, CDR1 is SGHTA and CDR2 is FQGNSA. V shed 5 bases and J 5 bases; nucleotides not matched to a gene: 7. CDR3 length equals 14 residues.

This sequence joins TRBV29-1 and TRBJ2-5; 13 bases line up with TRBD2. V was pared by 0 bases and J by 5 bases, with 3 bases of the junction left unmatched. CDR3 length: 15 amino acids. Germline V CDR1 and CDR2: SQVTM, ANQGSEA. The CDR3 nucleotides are TGCAGCGTTGAAGATCGACTAGCGGGAGGCGAGACCCAGTACTTC. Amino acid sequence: CSVEDRLAGGETQYF.

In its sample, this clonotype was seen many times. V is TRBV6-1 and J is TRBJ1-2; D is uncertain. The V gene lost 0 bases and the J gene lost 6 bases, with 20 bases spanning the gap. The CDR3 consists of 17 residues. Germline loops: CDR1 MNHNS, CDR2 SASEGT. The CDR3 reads CASSEASLRSGRHGYTF. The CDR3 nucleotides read TGTGCCAGCAGTGAAGCGTCCCTCCGCTCCGGGAGGCATGGCTACACCTTC.

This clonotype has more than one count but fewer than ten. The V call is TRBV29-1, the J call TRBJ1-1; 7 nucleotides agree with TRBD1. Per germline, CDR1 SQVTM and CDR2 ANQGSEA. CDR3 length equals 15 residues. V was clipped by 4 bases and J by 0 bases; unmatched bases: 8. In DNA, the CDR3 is TGCAGCGTTGTTATAGGGGGCCACTTGAACACTGAAGCTTTCTTT. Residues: CSVVIGGHLNTEAFF.

The CDR3 loop reads CASSLAPRARSYNEQFF. Here the CDR3 DNA reads TGCGCCAGCAGCTTGGCACCCAGGGCTAGGTCCTACAATGAGCAGTTCTTC. This rearrangement joins TRBV5-1 to TRBJ2-1, with D tentatively TRBD1 (5 bases). Germline V gene lookup returns CDR1 SGHRS and CDR2 YFSETQ. The germline V and J ends were trimmed by 0 bases and 1 base, with 14 bases remaining between them. The CDR3 has 17 residues.

The CDR3, as DNA: TGCAGTGCTAGTAGTGGCCCCGACTCTGGGGCCAACGTCCTGACTTTC. This sequence encodes CSASSGPDSGANVLTF. The chain is built from TRBV20-1 and TRBJ2-6; D is undetermined. The CDR3 has 16 residues. Looked up from germline, CDR1 is DFQATT and CDR2 is SNEGSKA (reference sequence). V was pared by 3 bases and J by 0 bases, with 12 bases between.

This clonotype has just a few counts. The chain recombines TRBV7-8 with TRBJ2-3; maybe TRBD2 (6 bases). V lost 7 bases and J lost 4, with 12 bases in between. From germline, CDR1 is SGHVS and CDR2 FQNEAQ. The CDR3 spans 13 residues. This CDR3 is CASTQTRADTQYF. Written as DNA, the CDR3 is TGTGCCAGCACCCAGACTAGGGCAGATACGCAGTATTTT.

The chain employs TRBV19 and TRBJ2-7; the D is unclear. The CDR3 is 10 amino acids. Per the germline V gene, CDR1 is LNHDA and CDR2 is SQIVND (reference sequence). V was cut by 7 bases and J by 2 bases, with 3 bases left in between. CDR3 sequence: CASTPYEQYF. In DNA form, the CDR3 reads TGTGCCAGTACCCCCTACGAGCAGTACTTC.

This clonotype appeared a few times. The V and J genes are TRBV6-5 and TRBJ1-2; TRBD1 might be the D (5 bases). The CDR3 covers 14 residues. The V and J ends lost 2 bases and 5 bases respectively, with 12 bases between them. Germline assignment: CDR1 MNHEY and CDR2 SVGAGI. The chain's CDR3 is CASSYGGGRYGYTF. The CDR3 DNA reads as TGTGCCAGCAGTTACGGGGGGGGACGGTATGGCTACACCTTC.

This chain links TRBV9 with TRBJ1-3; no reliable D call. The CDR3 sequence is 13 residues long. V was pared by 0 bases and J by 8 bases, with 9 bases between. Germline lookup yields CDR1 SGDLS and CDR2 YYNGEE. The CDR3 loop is CASSVEGYDTIYF. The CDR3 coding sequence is TGTGCCAGCAGCGTAGAAGGGTACGACACCATATATTTT.

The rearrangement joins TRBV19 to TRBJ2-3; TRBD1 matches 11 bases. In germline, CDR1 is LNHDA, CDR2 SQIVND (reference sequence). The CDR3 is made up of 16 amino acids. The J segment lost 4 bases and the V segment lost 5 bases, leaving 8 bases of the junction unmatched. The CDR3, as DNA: TGTGCCAGTAGTGCCCGGACAGGGGGCAGCGCAGATACGCAGTATTTT. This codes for CASSARTGGSADTQYF. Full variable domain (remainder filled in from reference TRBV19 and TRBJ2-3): DGGITQSPKYLFRKEGQNVTLSCEQNLNHDAMYWYRQDPGQGLRLIYYSQIVNDFQKGDIAEGYSVSREKKESFPLTVTSAQKNPTAFYLCASSARTGGSADTQYFGPGTRLTVL.

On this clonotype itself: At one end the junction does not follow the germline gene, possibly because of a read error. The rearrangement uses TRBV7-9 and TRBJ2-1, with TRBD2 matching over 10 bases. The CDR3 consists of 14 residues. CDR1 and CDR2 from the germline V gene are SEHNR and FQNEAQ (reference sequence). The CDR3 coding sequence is TGTGCCAGCAGCCTAGCGGGAGCTAGGAATGAGCAGTTCTTC. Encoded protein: CASSLAGARNEQFF.

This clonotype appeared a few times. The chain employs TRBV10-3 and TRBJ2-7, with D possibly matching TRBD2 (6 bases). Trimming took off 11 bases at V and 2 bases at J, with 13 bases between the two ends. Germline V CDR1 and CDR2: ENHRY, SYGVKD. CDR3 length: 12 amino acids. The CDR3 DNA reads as TGTGCCGTGGCCGGGGGTACCTACGAGCAGTACTTC. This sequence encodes CAVAGGTYEQYF.

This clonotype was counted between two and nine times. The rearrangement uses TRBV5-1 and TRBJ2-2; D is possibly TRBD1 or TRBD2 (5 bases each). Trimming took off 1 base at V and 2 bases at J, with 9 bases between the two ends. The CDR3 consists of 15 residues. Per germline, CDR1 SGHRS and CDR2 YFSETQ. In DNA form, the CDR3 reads TGCGCCAGCAGCTTGAACGGGGCCAACACCGGGGAGCTGTTTTTT. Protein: CASSLNGANTGELFF.

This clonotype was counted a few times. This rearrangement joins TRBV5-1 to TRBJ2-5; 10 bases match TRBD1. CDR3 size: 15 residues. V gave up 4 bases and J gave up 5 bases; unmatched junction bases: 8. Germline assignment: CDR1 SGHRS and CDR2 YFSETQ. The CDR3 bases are TGCGCCAGCAGCGTCCGTGGACAGGGGGAGGAGACCCAGTACTTC. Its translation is CASSVRGQGEETQYF. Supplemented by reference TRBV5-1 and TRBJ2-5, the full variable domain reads KAGVTQTPRYLIKTRGQQVTLSCSPISGHRSVSWYQQTPGQGLQFLFEYFSETQRNKGNFPGRFSGRQFSNSRSEMNVSTLELGDSALYLCASSVRGQGEETQYFGPGTRLLVL.

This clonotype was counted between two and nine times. For the CDR3, the DNA is TGCAGTGCTGCACAGGGGCCACGGGAGCAGTACTTC. Translation: CSAAQGPREQYF. The chain couples TRBV20-1 to TRBJ2-7, with 7 bases that match TRBD1. The V gene's germline CDR1 is DFQATT and CDR2 SNEGSKA (reference sequence). The CDR3 extends over 12 amino acids. The V segment lost 5 bases and the J segment 7 bases; nucleotides outside the gene matches: 8.

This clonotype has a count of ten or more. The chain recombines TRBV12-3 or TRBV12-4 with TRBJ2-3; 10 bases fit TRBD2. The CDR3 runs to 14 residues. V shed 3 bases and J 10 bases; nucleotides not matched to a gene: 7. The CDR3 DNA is TGTGCCAGCAGTTTTGTGCTAGCGGGAGCAGCGCAGTATTTT. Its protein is CASSFVLAGAAQYF.